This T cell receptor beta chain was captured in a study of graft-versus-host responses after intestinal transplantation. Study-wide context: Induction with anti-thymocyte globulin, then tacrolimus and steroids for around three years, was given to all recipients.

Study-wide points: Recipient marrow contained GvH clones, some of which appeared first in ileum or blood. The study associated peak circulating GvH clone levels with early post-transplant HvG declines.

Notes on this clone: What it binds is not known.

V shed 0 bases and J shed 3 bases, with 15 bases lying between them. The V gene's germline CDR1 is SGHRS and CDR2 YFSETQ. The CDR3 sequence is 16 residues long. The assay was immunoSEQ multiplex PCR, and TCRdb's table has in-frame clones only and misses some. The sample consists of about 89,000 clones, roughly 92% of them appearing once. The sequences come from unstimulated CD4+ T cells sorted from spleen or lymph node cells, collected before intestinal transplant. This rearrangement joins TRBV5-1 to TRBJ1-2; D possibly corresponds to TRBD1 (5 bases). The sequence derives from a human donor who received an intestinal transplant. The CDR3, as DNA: TGCGCCAGCAGCTTGGATGGCTGGGGGGGAGACTATGGCTACACCTTC. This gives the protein CASSLDGWGGDYGYTF.